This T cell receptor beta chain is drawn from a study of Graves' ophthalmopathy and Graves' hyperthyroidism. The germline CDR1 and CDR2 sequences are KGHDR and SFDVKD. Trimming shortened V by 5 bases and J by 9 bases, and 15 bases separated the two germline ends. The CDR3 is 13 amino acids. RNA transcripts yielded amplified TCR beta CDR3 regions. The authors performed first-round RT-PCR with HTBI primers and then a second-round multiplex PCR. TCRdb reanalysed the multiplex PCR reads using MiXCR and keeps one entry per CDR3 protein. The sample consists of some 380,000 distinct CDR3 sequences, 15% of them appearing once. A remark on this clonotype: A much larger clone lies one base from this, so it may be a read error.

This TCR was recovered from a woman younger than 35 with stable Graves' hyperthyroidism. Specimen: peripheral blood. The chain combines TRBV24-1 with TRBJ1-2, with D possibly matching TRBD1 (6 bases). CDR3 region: CATSGGAAYSYTF. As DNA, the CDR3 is TGTGCCACCAGTGGGGGGGCGGCGTATAGCTACACCTTC.